The present T cell receptor (beta chain) was sequenced within a study of T-cell reconstitution after alpha-beta-depleted transplantation in children. This clonotype showed up many times. Preparation of the TCRbeta library involved a method that used unique molecular identifiers. One entry per CDR3 protein results from TCRdb running MiXCR on the PCR reads. The repertoire holds approximately 520,000 distinct CDR3 sequences, with 11% as singletons. This specimen was PBMCs, mostly from graft donor cells, taken 180 days after TCRalphabeta/CD19-depleted stem cell transplant. The source of this sequence is a female patient between 2 and 15 years old who had a stem cell transplant for aplastic anemia, so the T cells may come from the graft donor.

The CDR3 here is CASSPRTSGSNEQFF. The CDR3 region has the DNA TGTGCCAGCAGTCCGCGGACTAGCGGGAGTAATGAGCAGTTCTTC. J is TRBJ2-1 and V is TRBV12-3 or TRBV12-4; 13 bases map to TRBD2. J gave up 7 bases and V 5 bases, and 5 bases lay outside the gene matches. The CDR3 runs to 15 residues.